This T cell receptor beta chain was retrieved from a study of shared clonotypes between healthy human individuals. As to this clone: This may come from a read error, since a much larger clone is one base off. This CDR3 is also generated by other DNA sequences in the sample.

V dropped 3 bases and J dropped 0 bases, with 1 base sitting between them. CDR1 and CDR2 from the germline V gene are SGHVS and FQNEAQ. CDR3 length: 12 amino acids. The protocol was immunoSEQ multiplex PCR, while the TCRdb copy is restricted to in-frame clones and leaves out a portion. The table lists some 2.3 million clones, over 90% of them singletons. The TCR comes from a man between 18 and 35 years old in good health. Some clones in this sample may be carry-over from other donors' samples. The sample was naive CD4+ T cells from PBMCs. Subset: CD45RA+ positively selected. This chain uses TRBV7-8 with TRBJ2-3, with D unresolved. The CDR3, as DNA: TGTGCCAGCAGCTTTAGCACAGATACGCAGTATTTT. It translates to CASSFSTDTQYF.